This T cell receptor (beta chain) was recorded in a study of blood T cell repertoires in COVID-19. This CDR3 spans 15 amino acids. Germline CDR1 reads PRHDT; CDR2 reads FYEKMQ (reference sequence). J lost 2 bases, V lost 5 bases, and 6 bases had no gene match. Sequencing used immunoSEQ multiplex PCR; TCRdb keeps in-frame clones, though not all of them. Here the sample spans 160,000 or so clones, around 84% being singletons. The clonotype comes from a woman aged 50 to 65 with acute or convalescent COVID-19. Sequencing input: peripheral blood. The chain recombines TRBV13 with TRBJ1-2; 9 nucleotides line up with TRBD1. This CDR3 is CASSALQGANYGYTF. The CDR3 DNA is TGTGCCAGCAGCGCCTTACAGGGGGCAAACTATGGCTACACCTTC.